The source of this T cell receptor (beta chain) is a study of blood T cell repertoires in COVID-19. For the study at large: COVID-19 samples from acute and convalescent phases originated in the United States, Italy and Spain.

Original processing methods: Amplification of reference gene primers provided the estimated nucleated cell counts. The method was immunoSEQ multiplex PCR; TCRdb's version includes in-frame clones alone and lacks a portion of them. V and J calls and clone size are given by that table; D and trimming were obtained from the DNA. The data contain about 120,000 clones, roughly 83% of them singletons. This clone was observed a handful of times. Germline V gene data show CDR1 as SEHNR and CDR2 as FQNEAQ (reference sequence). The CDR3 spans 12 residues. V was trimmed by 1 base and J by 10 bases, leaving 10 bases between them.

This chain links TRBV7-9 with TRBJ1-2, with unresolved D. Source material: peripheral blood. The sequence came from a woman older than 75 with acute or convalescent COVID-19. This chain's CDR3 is CASSLDRIVYTF. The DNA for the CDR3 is TGTGCCAGCAGCTTAGACAGAATTGTCTACACCTTC.